The 19 T cell receptor beta chains in this list originate from one sample, sequenced in a study of T cells after yellow fever vaccination. TCRdb re-derived calls from the 5' RACE reads in MiXCR, one entry per CDR3 protein. This sample yields fewer than 450,000 distinct CDR3 sequences, of which approximately 3.9% are seen a single time; approximately 24% belongs to the top ten. Material: PBMCs, obtained 5 days after the yellow fever booster vaccination. The receptors derive from a man between 18 and 35 years old who received the YFV17D yellow fever vaccine.

V and J are TRBV30 and TRBJ1-1, with no clear D. The ends were cut back, 0 bases at V and 1 base at J, with 6 bases in the middle. Germline V gene sequence: CDR1 GTSNPN, CDR2 SVGIG (reference sequence). CDR3 length: 13 amino acids. The CDR3 sequence is CAWSVTANTEAFF. CDR3 DNA sequence: TGTGCCTGGAGTGTAACAGCGAACACTGAAGCTTTCTTT. Full variable domain (outside the CDR3, taken from reference TRBV30 and TRBJ1-1): SQTIHQWPATLVQPVGSPLSLECTVEGTSNPNLYWYRQAAGRGLQLLFYSVGIGQISSEVPQNLSASRPQDRQFILSSKKLLLSDSGFYLCAWSVTANTEAFFGQGTRLTVV.

At least ten counts were recorded for this clonotype. The chain has TRBV20-1 and TRBJ2-7; 7 nucleotides align to TRBD1. CDR3 size: 13 residues. Trimming took 6 bases from V and 6 from J; bases not matched to a gene: 11. CDR1 is DFQATT, CDR2 SNEGSKA, per germline (reference sequence). The CDR3 nucleotides read TGCAGTGCCCCGAGACAGGGTCTCGTCGAGCAGTACGTC. Protein product: CSAPRQGLVEQYV.

The V call is TRBV7-7, the J call TRBJ2-7; the D is unclear. In germline, CDR1 is SSHAT, CDR2 FNYEAQ (reference sequence). The CDR3 spans 12 residues. With 4 bases removed from V and 6 bases from J, the gap between germline ends came to 10 bases. The CDR3 nucleotides are TGTGCCAGCAGCTGCTACCTGGGCGAGCAGTACTTC. As protein: CASSCYLGEQYF.

The chain combines TRBV30 with TRBJ1-1; D remains ambiguous. CDR3 length: 12 amino acids. Germline assignment: CDR1 GTSNPN and CDR2 SVGIG (reference sequence). V gave up 4 bases and J gave up 0 bases, with 6 bases separating them. Written as DNA, the CDR3 is TGTGCCTGGATTCTACTGAACACTGAAGCTTTCTTT. Translating gives CAWILLNTEAFF.

This clonotype was seen at least ten times. V usage is TRBV18 and J usage is TRBJ1-2; D may be TRBD1 (5 bases). CDR3 length: 14 amino acids. The germline CDR1 and CDR2 sequences are KGHSH and LQKENI. V shed 4 bases and J shed 8 bases, with 17 bases lying between them. The chain's CDR3 is CASSRDREGEGYTF. The CDR3 nucleotides read TGTGCCAGCTCACGGGACCGCGAAGGGGAGGGCTACACCTTC.

This sequence joins TRBV4-1 and TRBJ2-7, with D unresolved. V lost 6 bases and J lost 5, with 11 bases in between. The CDR3 runs 12 residues. From germline, CDR1 is MGHRA and CDR2 YSYEKL. This CDR3 reads CASSSPRHEQYF. The CDR3 DNA follows: TGCGCCAGCAGTTCTCCGCGCCACGAGCAGTACTTC.

In this sample, this clonotype turned up many times. J is TRBJ2-2 and V is TRBV10-3; D perhaps matches TRBD1 (5 bases). V dropped 6 bases and J dropped 0 bases, with 5 bases sitting between them. The germline gives CDR1 ENHRY, CDR2 SYGVKD. There are 13 residues in the CDR3. The CDR3 region is CAIRDTNTGELFF. Here the CDR3 DNA reads TGTGCCATCAGGGACACGAACACCGGGGAGCTGTTTTTT.

In its sample, this clonotype was seen a few times. The V and J genes are TRBV20-1 and TRBJ1-2, with 9 bases aligning to TRBD1. The CDR3 consists of 17 residues. CDR1 and CDR2 from the germline V gene are DFQATT and SNEGSKA (reference sequence). After removal of 4 bases from V and 8 bases from J, the junction contained 20 bases not matched to a gene. DNA for the CDR3: TGCAGTGCTATCTCCCCATCGCAACAGGGGGCTCTCGGGGGCTACACCTTC. Its protein product is CSAISPSQQGALGGYTF.

The DNA of the CDR3 is TGTGCCAGCAGCGTAGACCCCAACAGGGCGGACACCGGGGAGCTGTTTTTT. This gives the protein CASSVDPNRADTGELFF. The V and J genes are TRBV9 and TRBJ2-2, with D possibly matching TRBD1 (6 bases). This CDR3 spans 17 amino acids. Trimming removed 0 bases from V and 3 bases from J, with 15 bases in between. Germline CDR1 reads SGDLS; CDR2 reads YYNGEE.

J is TRBJ2-1 and V is TRBV24-1; D remains unclear. V lost 5 bases, J lost 0 bases, and 16 bases lay in between. Germline CDR1 reads KGHDR; CDR2 reads SFDVKD. The CDR3 runs to 17 residues. The chain's CDR3 is CATSGISTRSSYNEQFF. As DNA, the CDR3 is TGTGCCACCAGTGGCATCTCGACTCGAAGCTCCTACAATGAGCAGTTCTTC.

In this sample, this clonotype turned up many times. J is TRBJ2-3 and V is TRBV9; 8 nucleotides align to TRBD2. The CDR3 contains 15 residues. Germline V gene sequence: CDR1 SGDLS, CDR2 YYNGEE. Trimming removed 2 bases from V and 5 bases from J; junction bases left unmatched: 7. Here the CDR3 reads CASSVPGGAGDTQYF. CDR3 nucleotides: TGTGCCAGCAGCGTCCCCGGGGGGGCGGGAGATACGCAGTATTTT.

This clonotype came up many times. The chain carries TRBV7-6 and TRBJ2-7; the match to TRBD1 covers 9 bases. There are 15 residues in the CDR3. Germline lookup yields CDR1 SGHVS and CDR2 FNYEAQ. The V segment lost 4 bases and the J segment 2 bases; nucleotides outside the gene matches: 6. CDR3 amino acids: CASSSSTGGTYEQYF. CDR3 in DNA: TGTGCCAGCAGCTCTTCAACAGGGGGCACCTACGAGCAGTACTTC.

This clonotype has ten or more counts. V and J are TRBV6-2 or TRBV6-3 and TRBJ2-7; D is undetermined. The CDR3 is 12 residues long. CDR1 and CDR2 (germline): MNHEY, SVGEGT. With 5 bases removed from V and 0 bases from J, the gap between germline ends came to 5 bases. The chain's CDR3 is CASSRSSYEQYV. DNA of the CDR3: TGTGCCAGCAGTAGGAGCTCCTACGAGCAGTACGTC.

This clonotype was seen more than once but under ten times. The genes are TRBV2 and TRBJ1-1, with TRBD1 identical over 8 bases. This CDR3 contains 12 residues. V was pared by 6 bases and J by 10 bases, with 7 bases of the junction left unmatched. The germline gives CDR1 SNHLY, CDR2 FYNNEI. In DNA, the CDR3 is TGTGCCAGCAGGACCGCAGGGGGCACAGCTTTCTTT. Residues: CASRTAGGTAFF.

This clonotype was observed a few times. The V and J genes are TRBV20-1 and TRBJ2-3, with D unresolved. V was shortened by 3 bases and J by 6 bases, with 19 bases between the two germline ends. This CDR3 has 15 residues. Looked up from germline, CDR1 is DFQATT and CDR2 is SNEGSKA (reference sequence). CDR3 nucleotide sequence: TGCAGTGCTAGCCCCGTGGTAGTAAGTACGGATACGCAGTATTTT. Encoded protein: CSASPVVVSTDTQYF.

There are many counts of this clonotype. The CDR3 region has the DNA TGCAGTGCGCCCCGAGGGGGGCGGATCTATGGCTACACCTTC. Translated, it gives CSAPRGGRIYGYTF. The V call is TRBV20-1, the J call TRBJ1-2, with TRBD1 as a possible D gene (6 bases). With 6 bases removed from V and 4 bases from J, the gap between germline ends came to 18 bases. The CDR3 consists of 14 residues. CDR1 and CDR2 from the germline V gene are DFQATT and SNEGSKA (reference sequence).

This sequence joins TRBV20-1 and TRBJ2-7, with D possibly matching TRBD2 (7 bases). The V end was cut by 0 bases, the J end by 1 base, with 10 bases between. Per germline, CDR1 DFQATT and CDR2 SNEGSKA (reference sequence). The CDR3 has 14 amino acids. The CDR3 sequence: CSARERGGSYEQYF. CDR3 coding DNA: TGCAGTGCTAGAGAAAGGGGGGGGTCCTACGAGCAGTACTTC.

This clonotype was detected many times. CDR3 DNA sequence: TGTGCCATCAGTGATCGTGCCAGGGACAGGTCTTCACCCCTCCACTTT. Its protein is CAISDRARDRSSPLHF. The chain combines TRBV10-3 with TRBJ1-6, with 8 nucleotides matching TRBD1. Germline V gene lookup returns CDR1 ENHRY and CDR2 SYGVKD. The V segment lost 3 bases and the J segment 9 bases; nucleotides outside the gene matches: 10. The CDR3 is 16 residues long.

This clonotype was detected many times. V is TRBV20-1 and J is TRBJ2-5; unclear D gene. Germline V gene lookup returns CDR1 DFQATT and CDR2 SNEGSKA (reference sequence). V lost 3 bases and J lost 3, with 5 bases in between. The CDR3 is 11 residues long. The CDR3 protein is CSARGKETQYF. The CDR3 DNA reads as TGCAGTGCTAGGGGGAAAGAGACCCAGTACTTC.